The source of this T cell receptor beta chain is a study of human T cells and chemical hapten exposure. One entry per CDR3 protein results from TCRdb running MiXCR on the RACE reads. The repertoire consists of 75,000 to 90,000 distinct CDR3 sequences, with 10% to 15% occurring once and the leading ten covering under 4%. This clonotype was seen at least ten times. Germline CDR1 and CDR2: KGHDR and SFDVKD. CDR3 size: 13 residues. Between the trimmed V and J ends, which lost 9 bases and 5 bases, there was a span of 15 bases. Sample time point: patch test 1, 2 weeks after DPC sensitization. Treatment meaning: therapeutic diphenylcyclopropenone sensitization with weekly scalp DPC.

The sequence derives from a woman aged 55-75 years with alopecia areata. Some clones in this sample may be carry-over from other donors' samples. V usage is TRBV24-1 and J usage is TRBJ2-5, with D possibly TRBD1 on 5 matching bases. The source material was whole blood, sampled in connection with sensitization to the hapten diphenylcyclopropenone (DPC). The CDR3 DNA reads TGTGCCACCCAAGACAGAACACTGGAGACCCAGTACTTC. It codes for CATQDRTLETQYF.